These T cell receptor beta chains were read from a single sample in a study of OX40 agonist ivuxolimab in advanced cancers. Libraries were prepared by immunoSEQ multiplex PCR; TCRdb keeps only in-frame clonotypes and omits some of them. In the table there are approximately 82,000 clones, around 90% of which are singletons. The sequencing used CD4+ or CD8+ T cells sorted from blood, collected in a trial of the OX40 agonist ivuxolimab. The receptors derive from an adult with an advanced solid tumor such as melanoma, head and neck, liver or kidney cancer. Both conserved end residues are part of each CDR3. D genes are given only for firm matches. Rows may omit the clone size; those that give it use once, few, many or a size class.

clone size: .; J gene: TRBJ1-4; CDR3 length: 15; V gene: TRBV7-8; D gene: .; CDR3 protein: CASSLVTGRNEKLFF; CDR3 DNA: TGTGCCAGCAGCTTAGTCACGGGACGGAATGAAAAACTGTTTTTT
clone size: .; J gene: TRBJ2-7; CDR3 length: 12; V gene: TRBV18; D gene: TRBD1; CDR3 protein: CASSPDRVEQYF; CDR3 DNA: TGTGCCAGCTCTCCGGACAGGGTCGAGCAGTACTTC
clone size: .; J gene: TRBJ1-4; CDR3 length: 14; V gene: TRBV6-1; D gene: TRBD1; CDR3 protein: CASSYGQGNEKLFF; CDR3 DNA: TGTGCCAGCAGCTACGGACAGGGCAATGAAAAACTGTTTTTT
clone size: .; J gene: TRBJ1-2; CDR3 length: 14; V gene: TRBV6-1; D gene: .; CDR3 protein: CASSEEGSVYGYTF; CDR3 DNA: TGTGCCAGCAGTGAAGAGGGCAGTGTCTATGGCTACACCTTC
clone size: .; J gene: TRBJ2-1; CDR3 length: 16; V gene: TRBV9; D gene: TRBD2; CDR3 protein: CASSVGGGRAENEQFF; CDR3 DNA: TGTGCCAGCAGCGTTGGCGGCGGGAGGGCCGAGAATGAGCAGTTCTTC
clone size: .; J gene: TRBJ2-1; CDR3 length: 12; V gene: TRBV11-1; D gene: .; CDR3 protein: CASSLSEYEQFF; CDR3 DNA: TGTGCCAGCAGCTTATCAGAGTATGAGCAGTTCTTC
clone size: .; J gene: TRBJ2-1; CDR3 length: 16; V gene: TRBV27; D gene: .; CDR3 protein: CASSQLPPGRYNEQFF; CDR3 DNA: TGTGCCAGCAGTCAATTACCCCCGGGCAGATACAATGAGCAGTTCTTC
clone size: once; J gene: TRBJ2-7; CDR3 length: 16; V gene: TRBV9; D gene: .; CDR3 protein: CASTSSPQASEYEQYF; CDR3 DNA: TGTGCCAGCACCAGCTCCCCACAGGCGTCGGAGTACGAGCAGTACTTC
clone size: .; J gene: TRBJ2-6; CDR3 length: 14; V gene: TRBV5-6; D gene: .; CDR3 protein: CASSFLAGPRVLTF; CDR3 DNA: TGTGCCAGCAGCTTTTTGGCAGGGCCAAGGGTCCTGACTTTC
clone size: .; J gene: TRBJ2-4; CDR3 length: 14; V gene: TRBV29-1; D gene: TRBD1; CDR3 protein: CSVLTQQGDNIQYF; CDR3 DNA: TGCAGCGTTCTCACTCAACAGGGGGACAACATTCAGTACTTC
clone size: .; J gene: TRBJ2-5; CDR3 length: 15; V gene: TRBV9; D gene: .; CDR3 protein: CASSVDAVNQETQYF; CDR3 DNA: TGTGCCAGCAGCGTAGATGCGGTGAACCAAGAGACCCAGTACTTC
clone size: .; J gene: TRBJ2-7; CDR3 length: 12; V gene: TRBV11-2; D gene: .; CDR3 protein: CASSLGISEQYF; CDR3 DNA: TGTGCCAGCAGCTTAGGAATTAGCGAGCAGTACTTC
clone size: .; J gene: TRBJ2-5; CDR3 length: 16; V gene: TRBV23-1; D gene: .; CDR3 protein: CASRPLSRGNQETQYF; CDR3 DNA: TGCGCCAGCAGGCCCCTCTCCCGGGGAAACCAAGAGACCCAGTACTTC
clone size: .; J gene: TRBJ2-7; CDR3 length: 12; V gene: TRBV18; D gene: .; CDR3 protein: CASSPPSYEQYF; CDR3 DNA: TGTGCCAGCTCGCCACCCTCCTACGAGCAGTACTTC
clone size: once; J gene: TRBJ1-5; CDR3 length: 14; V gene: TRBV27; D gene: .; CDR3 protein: CASQQGDRNQPQHF; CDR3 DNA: TGTGCCAGTCAACAGGGTGATCGGAATCAGCCCCAGCATTTT
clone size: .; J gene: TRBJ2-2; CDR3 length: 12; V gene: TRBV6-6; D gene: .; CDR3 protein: CASSLATGELFF; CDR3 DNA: TGTGCCAGCAGTTTAGCCACCGGGGAGCTGTTTTTT
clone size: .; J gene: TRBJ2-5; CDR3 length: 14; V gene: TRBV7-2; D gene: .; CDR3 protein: CASTPRWGLETQYF; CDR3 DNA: TGTGCCAGCACCCCAAGATGGGGTTTGGAGACCCAGTACTTC
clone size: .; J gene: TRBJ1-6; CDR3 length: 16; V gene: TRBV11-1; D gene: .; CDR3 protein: CASSSNTPGTNSPLHF; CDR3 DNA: TGTGCCAGCAGCTCAAACACTCCGGGAACTAATTCACCCCTCCACTTT
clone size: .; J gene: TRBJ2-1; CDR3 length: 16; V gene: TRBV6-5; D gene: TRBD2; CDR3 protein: CASSYSSGSSYNEQFF; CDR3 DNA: TGTGCCAGCAGTTACTCAAGCGGGAGCTCCTACAATGAGCAGTTCTTC
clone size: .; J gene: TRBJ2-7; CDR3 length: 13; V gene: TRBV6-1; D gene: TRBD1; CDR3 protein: CAGGTGRLYEQYF; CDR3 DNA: TGTGCCGGGGGGACAGGGCGTTTGTACGAGCAGTACTTC
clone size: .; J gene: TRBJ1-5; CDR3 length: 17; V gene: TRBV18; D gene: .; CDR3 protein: CASSSGPPGGGNQPQHF; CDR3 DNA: TGTGCCAGCTCATCCGGGCCTCCCGGGGGAGGCAATCAGCCCCAGCATTTT
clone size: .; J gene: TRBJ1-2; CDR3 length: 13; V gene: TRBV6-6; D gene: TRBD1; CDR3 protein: CASSQDRGGGYTF; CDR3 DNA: TGTGCCAGCAGTCAGGACAGGGGCGGTGGCTACACCTTC
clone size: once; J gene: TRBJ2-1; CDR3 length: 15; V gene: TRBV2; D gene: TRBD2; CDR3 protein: CASSSSGSSYNEQFF; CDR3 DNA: TGTGCCAGCAGTTCTAGCGGGTCCTCCTACAATGAGCAGTTCTTC
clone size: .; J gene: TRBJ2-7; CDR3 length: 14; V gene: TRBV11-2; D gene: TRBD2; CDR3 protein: CASSLGSGTYEQYF; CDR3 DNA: TGTGCCAGCAGCTTAGGTAGCGGGACGTACGAGCAGTACTTC
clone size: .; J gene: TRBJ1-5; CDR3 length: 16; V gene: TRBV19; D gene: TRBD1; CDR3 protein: CASRDRGRGSNQPQHF; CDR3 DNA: TGTGCCAGTAGGGACAGGGGGCGAGGAAGCAATCAGCCCCAGCATTTT
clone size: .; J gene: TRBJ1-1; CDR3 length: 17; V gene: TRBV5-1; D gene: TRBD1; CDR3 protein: CASSLVPGQGMNTEAFF; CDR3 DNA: TGCGCCAGCAGCTTGGTCCCGGGACAGGGAATGAACACTGAAGCTTTCTTT
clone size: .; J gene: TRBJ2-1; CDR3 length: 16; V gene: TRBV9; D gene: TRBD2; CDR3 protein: CASSVTSGARGNEQFF; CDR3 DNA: TGTGCCAGCAGCGTTACTAGCGGGGCGAGAGGAAATGAGCAGTTCTTC
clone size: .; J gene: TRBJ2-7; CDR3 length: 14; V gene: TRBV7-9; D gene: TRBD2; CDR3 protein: CASSPGGYTYEQYF; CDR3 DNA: TGTGCCAGCAGCCCCGGGGGGTACACCTACGAGCAGTACTTC
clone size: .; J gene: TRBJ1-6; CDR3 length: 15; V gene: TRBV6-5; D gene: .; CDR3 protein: CASRPIASYNSPLHF; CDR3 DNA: TGTGCCAGCAGACCGATAGCCTCCTATAATTCACCCCTCCACTTT
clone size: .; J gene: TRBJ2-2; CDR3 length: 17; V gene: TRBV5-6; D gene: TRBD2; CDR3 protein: CASSVAGGPTNTGELFF; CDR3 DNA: TGTGCCAGCAGTGTAGCGGGGGGCCCTACGAACACCGGGGAGCTGTTTTTT
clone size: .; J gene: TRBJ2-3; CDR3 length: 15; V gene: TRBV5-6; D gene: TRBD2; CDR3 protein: CASSVGGGFKNTQYF; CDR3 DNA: TGTGCCAGCAGCGTCGGCGGGGGTTTTAAGAATACGCAGTATTTT
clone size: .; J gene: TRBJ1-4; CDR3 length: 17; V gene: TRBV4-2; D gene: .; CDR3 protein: CASSQRTGEATNEKLFF; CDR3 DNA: TGTGCCAGCAGCCAACGCACAGGAGAGGCAACTAATGAAAAACTGTTTTTT
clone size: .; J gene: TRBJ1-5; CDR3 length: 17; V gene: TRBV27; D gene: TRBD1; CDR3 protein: CASKDRAISTLGQPQHF; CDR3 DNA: TGTGCCAGCAAAGACAGGGCCATCTCGACCCTCGGTCAGCCCCAGCATTTT
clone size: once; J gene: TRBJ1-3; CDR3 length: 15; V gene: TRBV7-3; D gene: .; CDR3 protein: CASSLEANSGNTIYF; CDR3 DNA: TGTGCCAGCAGCTTAGAGGCTAACTCTGGAAACACCATATATTTT
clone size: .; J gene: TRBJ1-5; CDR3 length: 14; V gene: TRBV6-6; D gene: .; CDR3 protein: CASSYGQSNQPQHF; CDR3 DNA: TGTGCCAGCAGTTACGGGCAGAGCAATCAGCCCCAGCATTTT
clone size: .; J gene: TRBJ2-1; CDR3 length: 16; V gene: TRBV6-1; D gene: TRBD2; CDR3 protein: CASSEISSGGGYRQFF; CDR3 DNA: TGTGCCAGCAGTGAGATTTCTAGCGGGGGGGGATACAGGCAGTTCTTC
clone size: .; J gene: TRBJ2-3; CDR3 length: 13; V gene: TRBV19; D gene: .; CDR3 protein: CASSRTASDTQYF; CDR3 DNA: TGTGCCAGTAGTAGGACGGCCTCCGATACGCAGTATTTT
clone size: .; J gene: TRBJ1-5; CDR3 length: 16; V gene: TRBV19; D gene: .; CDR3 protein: CASSSPGSYSNQPQHF; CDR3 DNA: TGTGCCAGTAGTAGCCCGGGTAGTTATAGCAATCAGCCCCAGCATTTT
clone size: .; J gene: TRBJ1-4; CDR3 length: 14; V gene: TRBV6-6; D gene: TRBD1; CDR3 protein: CASRLGQNNEKLFF; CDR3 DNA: TGTGCCAGCAGACTGGGACAGAATAATGAAAAACTGTTTTTT
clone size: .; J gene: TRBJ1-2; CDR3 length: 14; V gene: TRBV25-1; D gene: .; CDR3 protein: CASSVAGGLGGYTF; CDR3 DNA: TGTGCCAGCAGTGTAGCGGGAGGACTGGGGGGCTACACCTTC
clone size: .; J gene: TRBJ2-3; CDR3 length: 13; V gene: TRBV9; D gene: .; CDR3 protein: CASSVSVGDTQYF; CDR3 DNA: TGTGCCAGCAGCGTATCGGTGGGGGATACGCAGTATTTT
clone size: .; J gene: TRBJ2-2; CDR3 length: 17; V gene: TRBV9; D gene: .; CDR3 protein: CASSVFEGGANTGELFF; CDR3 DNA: TGTGCCAGCAGCGTATTTGAGGGGGGTGCGAACACCGGGGAGCTGTTTTTT
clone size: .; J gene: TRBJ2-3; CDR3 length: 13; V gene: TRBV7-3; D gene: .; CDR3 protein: CASSEYRADTQYF; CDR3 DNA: TGTGCCAGCAGCGAATACAGGGCAGATACGCAGTATTTT